This T cell receptor (beta chain) originates from a study of blood T cells in healthy people across ages. The sample holds a few counts of this clonotype. Its antigen is not known. Then a second PCR, running roughly 7 to 11 cycles, was carried out with a sample-barcoded 5' primer and a J-beta primer mix. MiXCR was run by TCRdb on the 5' RACE reads, yielding one entry per CDR3 protein. The sample has 730,000 or so distinct CDR3 sequences, roughly two fifths seen once. Germline-derived CDR1 and CDR2 are DFQATT and SNEGSKA (reference sequence). The CDR3 runs to 17 residues. V dropped 0 bases and J dropped 4 bases, with 21 bases sitting between them. Study-level points and caveats: The CMV status of each donor remained undetermined, and this could have confounded shifts in expanded clonotypes. No conclusive comparison of naive versus antigen-experienced cells was possible with unsorted PBMCs.

V usage is TRBV20-1 and J usage is TRBJ1-1; tentative D call: TRBD1 (5 bases). The material sequenced was blood. The receptor's source is a woman in her sixties or seventies in good health. CDR3 in amino acids: CSARDQGSGRGATEAFF. CDR3 nucleotides: TGCAGTGCTAGAGATCAAGGTTCGGGGAGAGGGGCCACTGAAGCTTTCTTT.